Presented here are 26 T cell receptor beta chains from one specimen sequenced in a study of graft-versus-host responses after intestinal transplantation. Clones were sequenced by immunoSEQ multiplex PCR, and TCRdb holds only the in-frame ones, with some missing. The sample contains about 25,000 clones, just under 95% of which appear only once. The material sequenced was PBMCs, taken nearly 31 days after intestinal transplant. Receptors were obtained from a human patient who received an intestinal transplant, so some T cells may come from the graft donor.

The chain couples TRBV5-6 to TRBJ2-1; 8 bases agree with TRBD1. The CDR3 has 15 residues. CDR1 SGHDT and CDR2 YYEEEE come from the germline V gene. Trimming removed 4 bases from V and 6 bases from J; junction bases left unmatched: 9. For the CDR3, the DNA is TGTGCCAGCAGCCCTCCAGGGGGCCCGGGCAATGAGCAGTTCTTC. It codes for CASSPPGGPGNEQFF.

The chain joins TRBV7-2 to TRBJ2-5; weak D call: TRBD2 (7 bases). The last part of the DNA fits TRBJ2-7 better; the J call may be wrong. The CDR3 runs to 14 residues. CDR1 and CDR2 from the germline V gene are SGHTA and FQGNSA. The CDR3 bases are TGTGCCAGCAGCTATCAGGGAGGGGGCTACGAGCAGTACTTC. Protein sequence: CASSYQGGGYEQYF.

This clone has a single count. The chain links TRBV9 to TRBJ2-1, with 10 bases aligning to TRBD1. The trim removed 3 bases at V and 6 bases at J, leaving 9 bases unmatched. The CDR3 has 16 amino acids. From germline, CDR1 is SGDLS and CDR2 YYNGEE. The CDR3 nucleotides are TGTGCCAGCAGCGGCGCCGGGACAGGGGTCCCCAATGAGCAGTTCTTC. Translated: CASSGAGTGVPNEQFF.

The rearrangement links TRBV5-1 to TRBJ2-1, with D perhaps TRBD1 or TRBD2 (6 bases each). Trimming shortened V by 5 bases and J by 4 bases, and 22 bases separated the two germline ends. The CDR3 consists of 17 residues. The V gene's germline CDR1 is SGHRS and CDR2 YFSETQ. CDR3 sequence reads: CASRNWGRGEGYNEQFF. The CDR3 nucleotides are TGCGCCAGCAGGAATTGGGGGCGGGGCGAAGGGTACAATGAGCAGTTCTTC.

The chain carries TRBV5-4 and TRBJ2-7; D is possibly TRBD1 (7 bases). CDR3 length: 15 residues. Germline-derived CDR1 and CDR2 are SGHNT and YYREEE (reference sequence). V was clipped by 3 bases and J by 2 bases, with 15 bases between them. As DNA, the CDR3 is TGTGCCAGCAGCTATGGAGGGACAGCAACCTACGAGCAGTACTTC. This sequence encodes CASSYGGTATYEQYF. Full variable domain (missing parts from reference TRBV5-4 and TRBJ2-7): ETGVTQSPTHLIKTRGQQVTLRCSSQSGHNTVSWYQQALGQGPQFIFQYYREEENGRGNFPPRFSGLQFPNYSSELNVNALELDDSALYLCASSYGGTATYEQYFGPGTRLTVT.

This chain connects TRBV7-9 to TRBJ2-1, with 7 bases that match TRBD2. Germline CDR1 is SEHNR and CDR2 is FQNEAQ (reference sequence). Trimming cost V 2 bases and J 2 bases; bases outside gene matches: 6. The CDR3 consists of 16 residues. This chain's CDR3 is CASSLTLTSAYNEQFF. CDR3 in DNA: TGTGCCAGCAGCTTAACTCTCACTAGCGCCTACAATGAGCAGTTCTTC.

The chain is built from TRBV28 and TRBJ1-1; D not resolved. V lost 4 bases to trimming and J lost 2 bases, with 11 bases between them. Germline V gene lookup returns CDR1 MDHEN and CDR2 SYDVKM. This CDR3 has 14 amino acids. CDR3 in amino acids: CASSSKEPNTEAFF. Written as DNA, the CDR3 is TGTGCCAGCAGTTCCAAGGAGCCAAACACTGAAGCTTTCTTT.

The V gene is TRBV10-1, the J gene TRBJ1-2; no reliable D call. Germline values: CDR1 WNHNN, CDR2 SYGVQD (reference sequence). The CDR3 runs 17 residues. V lost 5 bases and J 4 bases, leaving 23 bases between the germline ends. The CDR3 nucleotides are TGCGCCAGCAGTCGGGGAGCAAGATCGCGAAAGATCTATGGCTACACCTTC. This codes for CASSRGARSRKIYGYTF.

The chain uses TRBV9 and TRBJ2-5; perhaps D is TRBD1 or TRBD2 (5 bases each). Germline lookup yields CDR1 SGDLS and CDR2 YYNGEE. Trimming left V 0 bases short and J 2 bases short, with 11 bases between. There are 15 residues in the CDR3. CDR3 in DNA: TGTGCCAGCAGCGTAGTAATGGGGGATCAAGAGACCCAGTACTTC. It yields the protein CASSVVMGDQETQYF. Full variable domain (rest looked up from reference TRBV9 and TRBJ2-5): DSGVTQTPKHLITATGQRVTLRCSPRSGDLSVYWYQQSLDQGLQFLIQYYNGEERAKGNILERFSAQQFPDLHSELNLSSLELGDSALYFCASSVVMGDQETQYFGPGTRLLVL.

The chain has TRBV27 and TRBJ2-2; 11 bases are shared with TRBD2. CDR1 and CDR2 (germline): MNHEY, SMNVEV (reference sequence). The CDR3 has 18 residues. With 1 base clipped from V and 1 base from J, the junction kept 5 bases outside the gene matches. CDR3 loop: CASSLFHSGGENTGELFF. In nucleotides, the CDR3 is TGTGCCAGCAGTTTATTCCATAGCGGGGGGGAGAACACCGGGGAGCTGTTTTTT.

The genes are TRBV4-3 and TRBJ1-2; maybe TRBD1 (5 bases). The V end lost 3 bases, the J end lost 0 bases, and 11 bases lay between the germline ends. The germline gives CDR1 LGHNA, CDR2 YSLEER. The CDR3 totals 15 residues. CDR3 residues: CASSQGQVANYGYTF. Here the CDR3 DNA reads TGCGCCAGCAGCCAGGGGCAAGTAGCTAACTATGGCTACACCTTC.

The V call is TRBV6-6, the J call TRBJ1-1; D might be TRBD1 (6 bases). In germline, CDR1 is MNHNY, CDR2 SVGAGI (reference sequence). This CDR3 has 16 amino acids. Trimming left V 2 bases short and J 0 bases short, with 13 bases between. The CDR3 here is CASSYPPRGLNTEAFF. The CDR3 DNA follows: TGTGCCAGCAGTTACCCCCCCAGGGGACTGAACACTGAAGCTTTCTTT.

A word on this clone: The junction departs from germline at one end; a sequencing error may be responsible. The chain employs TRBV4-1 and TRBJ2-3, with D possibly TRBD2 on 5 matching bases. The CDR3 consists of 12 residues. Germline V gene data show CDR1 as MGHRA and CDR2 as YSYEKL. The CDR3 DNA follows: TGCGCCAGCAGCCATTTGAGCGGTGCTCCCGATTTT. The encoded protein is CASSHLSGAPDF.

The rearrangement uses TRBV6-5 and TRBJ2-7; 8 nucleotides align to TRBD1. The CDR3 loop spans 14 amino acids. Germline trimming cut 6 bases from V and 2 bases from J; bases unmatched to any gene: 6. Germline V lookup: CDR1 MNHEY, CDR2 SVGAGI. The CDR3 DNA is TGTGCCAGCAGATCGACAGGGGCTCCCTACGAGCAGTACTTC. Amino acids: CASRSTGAPYEQYF.

The chain is built from TRBV5-6 and TRBJ1-2; no definite D call. Trimming left V 3 bases short and J 3 bases short, with 9 bases between. This CDR3 has 13 residues. CDR1 and CDR2 from the germline V gene are SGHDT and YYEEEE. The DNA for the CDR3 is TGTGCCAGCAGCTCTTCGGGCTACTATGGCTACACCTTC. Residues: CASSSSGYYGYTF.

The rearrangement uses TRBV9 and TRBJ2-7; 9 bases are shared with TRBD1. V dropped 1 base and J dropped 4; count of bases not matched to a gene: 12. The CDR3 extends over 17 amino acids. The V gene's germline CDR1 is SGDLS and CDR2 YYNGEE. The CDR3 loop reads CASSVRGTTGQGYEQYF. CDR3 bases: TGTGCCAGCAGCGTAAGGGGGACAACGGGACAGGGATACGAGCAGTACTTC.

This clone was found once. The chain joins TRBV11-2 to TRBJ2-7; 14 bases match TRBD2. In germline, CDR1 is SGHAT, CDR2 FQNNGV. There are 16 residues in the CDR3. Trimming at V came to 6 bases and at J to 2 bases, leaving 6 bases not matched to a gene. CDR3 coding DNA: TGTGCCAGCAGTCAAGGACTAGCGGGAGGCACCTACGAGCAGTACTTC. This gives the protein CASSQGLAGGTYEQYF.

The chain uses TRBV7-9 and TRBJ1-5; tentatively, D is TRBD1 (5 bases). The germline V gene encodes CDR1 SEHNR and CDR2 FQNEAQ (reference sequence). Trimming took 2 bases from V and 3 from J, leaving 8 bases between them. This CDR3 is 14 amino acids long. CDR3 DNA sequence: TGTGCCAGCAGCTTATCAGGGTACAATCAGCCCCAGCATTTT. It specifies CASSLSGYNQPQHF.

The chain couples TRBV28 to TRBJ1-1; D not certain. Germline CDR1 reads MDHEN; CDR2 reads SYDVKM. The CDR3 spans 14 residues. V was pared by 4 bases and J by 0 bases, with 9 bases between. The CDR3 DNA follows: TGTGCCAGCAGTTACGGCGCTTTGAACACTGAAGCTTTCTTT. Encoded protein: CASSYGALNTEAFF.

The chain uses TRBV2 and TRBJ2-1; D is unclear. V was pared by 4 bases and J by 4 bases, with 8 bases between. The germline V gene encodes CDR1 SNHLY and CDR2 FYNNEI. The CDR3 is 13 residues long. CDR3 bases: TGTGCCAGCAGTGTTGGGCGGTACAATGAGCAGTTCTTC. Translation: CASSVGRYNEQFF. Supplemented by reference TRBV2 and TRBJ2-1, the full variable domain reads EPEVTQTPSHQVTQMGQEVILRCVPISNHLYFYWYRQILGQKVEFLVSFYNNEISEKSEIFDDQFSVERPDGSNFTLKIRSTKLEDSAMYFCASSVGRYNEQFFGPGTRLTVL.

The rearrangement joins TRBV18 to TRBJ2-3, with D uncertain. Germline lookup yields CDR1 KGHSH and CDR2 LQKENI. Trimming shortened V by 3 bases and J by 3 bases, and 7 bases separated the two germline ends. The CDR3 spans 13 residues. DNA of the CDR3: TGTGCCAGCTCACCTTTGTTTACAGATACGCAGTATTTT. As protein: CASSPLFTDTQYF.

This sequence joins TRBV20-1 and TRBJ2-7; tentatively, D is TRBD2 (5 bases). The CDR3 is made up of 11 amino acids. Trimming took 1 base from V and 4 from J, leaving 5 bases between them. CDR1 is DFQATT, CDR2 SNEGSKA, per germline (reference sequence). The CDR3 nucleotides read TGCAGTGCTAGAGGGGAGTACGAGCAGTACTTC. The encoded protein is CSARGEYEQYF.

This rearrangement joins TRBV9 to TRBJ2-2, with TRBD2 as a possible D gene (6 bases). The CDR3 covers 15 residues. Trimming removed 3 bases at V and 0 bases at J, with 9 bases between. The germline V gene has CDR1 SGDLS and CDR2 YYNGEE. The CDR3 sequence: CASSAGRSNTGELFF. The DNA for the CDR3 is TGTGCCAGCAGCGCGGGGAGGTCGAACACCGGGGAGCTGTTTTTT.

Only a few counts were recorded for this clone. This chain uses TRBV7-9 with TRBJ1-3; D is unresolved. Germline CDR1 is SEHNR and CDR2 is FQNEAQ (reference sequence). The CDR3 spans 12 residues. The ends were cut back, 1 base at V and 9 bases at J, with 7 bases in the middle. The CDR3 region has the DNA TGTGCCAGCAGCTTAGGGTCGAGCACCATATATTTT. It encodes CASSLGSSTIYF.

The chain couples TRBV27 to TRBJ1-5; TRBD1 agrees at 9 bases. The V and J ends lost 8 bases and 7 bases, in that order; junction bases with no gene match: 18. The CDR3 length is 17 residues. Per the germline V gene, CDR1 is MNHEY and CDR2 is SMNVEV (reference sequence). CDR3 sequence (DNA): TGTGCCAGCTCTTATGCCTCCAGGACAGGGGAATGGCAGCCCCAGCATTTT. It codes for CASSYASRTGEWQPQHF.

The count of this clone is one. The chain couples TRBV5-1 to TRBJ1-1; no clear D gene. Germline V gene data show CDR1 as SGHRS and CDR2 as YFSETQ. The CDR3 runs to 15 residues. Deletions cut 0 bases from V and 1 base from J, with 10 bases between. The CDR3 DNA reads TGCGCCAGCAGCTTGGGGTGGATCCAGAACACTGAAGCTTTCTTT. Protein product: CASSLGWIQNTEAFF.